This entry is about one TCR beta chain. This clone's antigen is unknown. No much larger clone is present one base from it, and per-base qualities are unavailable. This sample was taken from a study of blood T cell repertoires in COVID-19 (dated by TCRdb to 2018 to 2020). Notes on the research overall: Samples covering the acute and convalescent phases of COVID-19 were provided by collaborators in the United States, Italy and Spain. The repertoires were made available in a free public database intended to serve as a resource for research on the immune response to SARS-CoV-2. HLA class I and class II types, where available, came from metadata supplied by the sample provider rather than from assay-based typing. Deeply sampled blood TCRbeta repertoires from subjects exposed to, actively infected with, or recovered from COVID-19 were included in the dataset. The samples were drawn from the first 160 participants of the ongoing ImmuneRACE study and from 1,200 or so subjects provided by 6 global collaborators. The prospective study material was composed of cDNA or gDNA derived from T cells, B-cell-depleted T cells, or PBMCs. Nearly every sample came with metadata listing a de-identified subject ID, COVID-19 status, age in years and sex.

TCRbeta CDR3 regions were amplified from genomic DNA using the immunoSEQ Assay, a bias-controlled multiplex PCR. The original pipeline was this. The number of nucleated cells in each sample was estimated by amplification of reference gene primers within the assay. To quantify the absolute abundance of each unique TCRbeta CDR3 rearrangement, sequence reads were collapsed and filtered. For each sample, productive Simpson clonality was calculated by taking the square root of Simpson's diversity index across productive rearrangements. TCRdb mirrors the immuneACCESS table, restricted to in-frame sequences. Some clones are absent from its copies; in checked studies, under half trace to an unresolved V gene, and the reason for the others is unknown. The DNA was the basis for D and trimming; V, J and clone size are from that table. The sample table contains under 250,000 clones; only one count was recorded for more than 70% of them. The leading ten clones occupy roughly 9.4% of the sample.

Points the paper makes about the study in general: Clinical and demographic metadata were provided uncurated, with the amount varying by source and participant.

Spanning cysteine to phenylalanine, the CDR3 consists of 15 amino acids. The CDR3 DNA has 45 bases and is translated from base 1. Taken from the germline V gene (reference sequence), the CDR1 and CDR2 loops are LGHDT and YNNKEL. The V end loses 4 bases and the J end loses 3 bases, and a stretch of 13 bases separates them. Whole blood was collected in K2EDTA tubes by collaborating institutions according to the institutions' own protocols. For TCRbeta analysis, collaborators shipped samples as frozen whole blood, isolated PBMCs, or DNA extracted from either of those sample types. Sequencing was carried out using peripheral blood. The chain employs TRBV3-1 (or the pseudogene TRBV3-2) and TRBJ1-5, with no confidently assigned D gene. This sequence was found in a man aged 40-49 years with active or convalescent COVID-19. Here is the DNA: TGTGCCAGCAGCCCCGCCGCGGGTAACAATCAGCCCCAGCATTTT. Translated, this is CASSPAAGNNQPQHF.